The rows below give T cell receptor beta chains drawn from one sample of a study of cytotoxic CD8 clonotypes in ibrutinib-treated CLL. Data came from immunoSEQ multiplex PCR; TCRdb stores just in-frame clones and leaves some out. Of 150,000 to 200,000 clones listed, around 70% are singletons. Sequenced here: PBMCs, sampled after 24 months of ibrutinib treatment. The receptors were sampled from a human donor with chronic lymphocytic leukemia. CDR3s include the opening cysteine and the closing phenylalanine or tryptophan. D genes are given only for firm matches. A row's size may be missing; if present it is once, few, many or a size class.

D	V	J	size	CDR3	DNA
TRBD2	TRBV11-3	TRBJ2-2	.	CASSRRTSGRNTGELFF	TGTGCCAGCAGCCGAAGGACTAGCGGGAGGAACACCGGGGAGCTGTTTTTT
TRBD1	TRBV29-1	TRBJ2-1	.	CSVEGRTGSSYNEQFF	TGCAGCGTTGAAGGGAGGACAGGGAGTTCCTACAATGAGCAGTTCTTC
.	TRBV6-1	TRBJ2-7	.	CASSEGGPSGYEQYF	TGTGCCAGCAGTGAAGGGGGGCCTAGCGGTTACGAGCAGTACTTC
TRBD2	TRBV5-4	TRBJ2-1	few	CASSVGGTSSLGEQFF	TGTGCCAGCAGCGTGGGGGGGACTAGCTCCCTGGGTGAGCAGTTCTTC
.	TRBV9	TRBJ2-1	.	CASTPPSSYNEQFF	TGTGCCAGCACCCCCCCCAGTTCGTACAATGAGCAGTTCTTC
TRBD1	TRBV6-1	TRBJ1-5	.	CASSIWTGNQPQHF	TGTGCCAGCAGTATATGGACAGGGAATCAGCCCCAGCATTTT
.	TRBV5-6	TRBJ2-2	.	CASTPRRVTGELFF	TGTGCCAGCACCCCACGGAGGGTAACCGGGGAGCTGTTTTTT
TRBD2	TRBV6-5	TRBJ2-1	.	CASSTSGRRNNEQFF	TGTGCCAGCAGCACGAGCGGGAGAAGGAATAATGAGCAGTTCTTC
.	TRBV5-4	TRBJ1-4	.	CASSLATGTNEKLFF	TGTGCCAGCAGCTTGGCTACTGGGACTAATGAAAAACTGTTTTTT
.	TRBV5-1	TRBJ2-2	.	CASSLVAGATGELFF	TGCGCCAGCAGCTTGGTGGCAGGGGCCACCGGGGAGCTGTTTTTT
.	TRBV6-5	TRBJ2-1	.	CASRRTGNEQFF	TGTGCCAGCAGACGGACCGGCAATGAGCAGTTCTTC
TRBD2	TRBV28	TRBJ2-7	.	CASTSGYEQYF	TGTGCCAGCACTAGCGGCTACGAGCAGTACTTC